The rows below give T cell receptor beta chains drawn from one sample of a study of T cell responses to AZD1222 COVID-19 vaccine. Method: immunoSEQ multiplex PCR; TCRdb's copy keeps in-frame clones and lacks some. In the table there are about 68,000 clones, around four fifths of which are singletons. The sequencing used peripheral blood, collected on day 0 of AZD1222 vaccination. These receptors were obtained from an adult in good health. Each CDR3 is given with its conserved first and last residue. Fields, in order: J gene, clone size, D gene, V gene, CDR3 DNA, CDR3 protein. A D gene is named only where the DNA matches it firmly. Expanded clones are given a class, and other clones once, few, many or no size at all.

>TRBJ1-6|once|-|TRBV3-1/TRBV3-2
TGTGCCAGCAGCCTGGGACTTTTCGATTCACCCCTCCACTTT
CASSLGLFDSPLHF
>TRBJ2-7|-|TRBD1|TRBV11-2
TGTGCCAGCAGCCGAACGACAGGGGGCTACGAGCAGTACTTC
CASSRTTGGYEQYF
>TRBJ1-2|-|-|TRBV28
TGTGCCAGCAGTTTGAATAACTATGGCTACACCTTC
CASSLNNYGYTF
>TRBJ1-2|-|-|TRBV3-1/TRBV3-2
TGTGCCAGCAGCCAGGGGGGGTATGGCTACACCTTC
CASSQGGYGYTF
>TRBJ2-6|-|-|TRBV5-4
TGTGCCAGCAGCCCACCGGGACTCTCTGGGGCCAACGTCCTGACTTTC
CASSPPGLSGANVLTF
>TRBJ1-1|-|-|TRBV5-4
TGTGCCAGCAGCTCACAGGGCGGCGCCACTGAAGCTTTCTTT
CASSSQGGATEAFF
>TRBJ2-4|-|-|TRBV10-1
TGCGCCAGCAGCGCGGCAGTAGCCAAAAACATTCAGTACTTC
CASSAAVAKNIQYF
>TRBJ1-1|-|-|TRBV4-1
TGCGCCAGCAGCCGGGGGAACACTGAAGCTTTCTTT
CASSRGNTEAFF
>TRBJ1-2|-|-|TRBV12-3/TRBV12-4
TGTGCCAGCAGTTTAGACATCTCCTATGGCTACACCTTC
CASSLDISYGYTF
>TRBJ1-5|-|-|TRBV7-2
TGTGCCAGCAGCTTAACCTTCAATCAGCCCCAGCATTTT
CASSLTFNQPQHF
>TRBJ2-5|-|-|TRBV2
TGTGCCAGCAGTGAAGAGACCCAGTACTTC
CASSEETQYF
>TRBJ1-5|-|-|TRBV9
TGTGCCAGCAGCGTAGGAGGAAATAGCAATCAGCCCCAGCATTTT
CASSVGGNSNQPQHF
>TRBJ1-4|-|-|TRBV19
TGTGCCAGTAGTATCGGGCGGACTAATGAAAAACTGTTTTTT
CASSIGRTNEKLFF
>TRBJ2-7|-|-|TRBV11-2
TGTGCCAGCAGCCGGACACCCTGGGGGGACGAGCAGTACTTC
CASSRTPWGDEQYF
>TRBJ2-7|-|-|TRBV7-2
TGTGCCAGCAGCTTAGACAGGGTATCTCCCTACGAGCAGTACTTC
CASSLDRVSPYEQYF
>TRBJ2-7|-|TRBD1|TRBV5-6
TGTGCCAGCAGCTTTAGGACAGGGAAGTACGAGCAGTACTTC
CASSFRTGKYEQYF
>TRBJ1-2|-|-|TRBV4-3
TGCGCCAGCAGCCATGAAATCGGACAGCCGCCTTCATATGGCTACACCTTC
CASSHEIGQPPSYGYTF
>TRBJ2-1|-|TRBD2|TRBV5-1
TGCGCCAGCAGCTTGGGGACTAGCGGGGGTGTCTACAATGAGCAGTTCTTC
CASSLGTSGGVYNEQFF
>TRBJ1-6|-|-|TRBV5-1
TGCGCCAGCAGCTTTGAGTCAGGAAATTCACCCCTCCACTTT
CASSFESGNSPLHF
>TRBJ2-7|-|TRBD2|TRBV7-9
TGTGCCAGCAGCTCAACTAGCGGGGTACCTAATTGGGAGCAGTACTTC
CASSSTSGVPNWEQYF
>TRBJ2-7|few|TRBD1|TRBV30
TGTGCCTGGAGGAAACCGGGACAGGGGGCGTCTGTGCAGTACTTC
CAWRKPGQGASVQYF
>TRBJ1-5|-|-|TRBV5-4
TGTGCCAGCAGCGTCGATGGTAGCAATCAGCCCCAGCATTTT
CASSVDGSNQPQHF
>TRBJ2-3|-|-|TRBV5-1
TGCGCCAGCAGCTTTGGGGGATACACAGATACGCAGTATTTT
CASSFGGYTDTQYF
>TRBJ2-7|few|-|TRBV4-1
TGCGCCAGCAGCCAGGAACAGAGACGGGCCTACGAGCAGTACTTC
CASSQEQRRAYEQYF
>TRBJ1-4|once|-|TRBV25-1
TGTGCCAGCAGTGTTGGGGGGCTCGGTGAAAAACTGTTTTTT
CASSVGGLGEKLFF
>TRBJ1-3|-|TRBD1|TRBV6-4
TGTGCCAGCAGAGACGGACAGGTCCTCAGCTCTGGAAACACCATATATTTT
CASRDGQVLSSGNTIYF
>TRBJ1-2|-|-|TRBV12-3/TRBV12-4
TGTGCCAGCAGTAAGGGGACCTTCTATGGCTACACCTTC
CASSKGTFYGYTF